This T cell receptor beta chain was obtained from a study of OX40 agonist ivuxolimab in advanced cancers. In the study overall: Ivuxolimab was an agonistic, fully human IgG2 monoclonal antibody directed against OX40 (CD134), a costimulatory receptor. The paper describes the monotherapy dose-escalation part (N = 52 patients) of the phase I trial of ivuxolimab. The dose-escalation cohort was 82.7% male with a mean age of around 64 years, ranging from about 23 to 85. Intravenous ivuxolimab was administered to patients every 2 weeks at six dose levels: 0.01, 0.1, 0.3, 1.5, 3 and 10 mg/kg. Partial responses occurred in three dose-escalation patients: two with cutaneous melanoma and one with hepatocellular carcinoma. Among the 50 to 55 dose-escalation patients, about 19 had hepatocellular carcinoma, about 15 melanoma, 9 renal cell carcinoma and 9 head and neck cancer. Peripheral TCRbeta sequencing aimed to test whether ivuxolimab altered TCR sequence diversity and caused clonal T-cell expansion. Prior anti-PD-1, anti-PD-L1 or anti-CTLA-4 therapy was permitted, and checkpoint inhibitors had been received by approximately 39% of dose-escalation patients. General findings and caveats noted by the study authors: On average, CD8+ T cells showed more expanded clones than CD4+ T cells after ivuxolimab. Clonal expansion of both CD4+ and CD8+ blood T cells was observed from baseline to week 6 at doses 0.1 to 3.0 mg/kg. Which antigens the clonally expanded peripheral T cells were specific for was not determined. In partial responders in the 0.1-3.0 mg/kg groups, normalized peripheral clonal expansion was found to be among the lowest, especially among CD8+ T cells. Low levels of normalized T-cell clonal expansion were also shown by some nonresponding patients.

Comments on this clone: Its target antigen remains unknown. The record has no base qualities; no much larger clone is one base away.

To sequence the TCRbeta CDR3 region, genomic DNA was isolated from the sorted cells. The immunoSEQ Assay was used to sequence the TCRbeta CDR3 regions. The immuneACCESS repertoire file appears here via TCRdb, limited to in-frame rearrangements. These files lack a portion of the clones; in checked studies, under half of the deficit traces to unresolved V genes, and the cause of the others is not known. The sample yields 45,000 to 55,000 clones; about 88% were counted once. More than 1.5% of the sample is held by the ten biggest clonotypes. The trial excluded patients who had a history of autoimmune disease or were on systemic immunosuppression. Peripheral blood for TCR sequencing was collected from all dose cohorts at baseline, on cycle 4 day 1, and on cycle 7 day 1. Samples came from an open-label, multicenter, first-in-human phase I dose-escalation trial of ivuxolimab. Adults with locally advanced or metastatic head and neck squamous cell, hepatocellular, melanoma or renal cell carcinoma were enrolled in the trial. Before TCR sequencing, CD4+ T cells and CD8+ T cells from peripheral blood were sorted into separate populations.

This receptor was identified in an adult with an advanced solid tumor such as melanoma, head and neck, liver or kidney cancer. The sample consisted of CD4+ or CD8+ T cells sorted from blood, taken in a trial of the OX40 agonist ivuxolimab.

DNA sequence: TGTGCCAGCAGCGAAATAGCGAGCTCCTACAATGAGCAGTTCTTC. It translates as CASSEIASSYNEQFF. The chain uses TRBV7-2 and TRBJ2-1; TRBD2 is possibly the D segment (5 matching bases). The germline V gene yields SGHTA for CDR1 and FQGNSA for CDR2. The CDR3, from cysteine to phenylalanine, totals 15 residues. Of all the DNA, just the CDR3 is kept, 45 bases in frame from base 1. V sheds 5 bases and J sheds 0 bases, leaving 11 bases between their ends.